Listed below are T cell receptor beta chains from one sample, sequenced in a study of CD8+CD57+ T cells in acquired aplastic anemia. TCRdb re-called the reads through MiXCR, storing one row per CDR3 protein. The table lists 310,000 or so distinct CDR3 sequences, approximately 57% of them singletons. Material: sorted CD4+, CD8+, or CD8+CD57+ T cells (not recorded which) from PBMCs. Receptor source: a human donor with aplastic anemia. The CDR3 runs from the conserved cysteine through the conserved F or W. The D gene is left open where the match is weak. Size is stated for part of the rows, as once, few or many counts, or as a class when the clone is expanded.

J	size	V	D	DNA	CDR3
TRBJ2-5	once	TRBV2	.	TGTGCCACACAGGCAAAGAAAGAGACCCAGTACTTC	CATQAKKETQYF
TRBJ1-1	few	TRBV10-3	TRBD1	TGTGCCATCAGTGAGTCCTTGGGGACAGGCGCTTTCTTT	CAISESLGTGAFF
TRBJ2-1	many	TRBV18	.	TGTGCCAGCTCACCTACCACCAATCTTGAGCAGTTCTTC	CASSPTTNLEQFF
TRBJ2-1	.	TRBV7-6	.	TGTGCCAGCAGCTCAGCGGCAACCTACAATGAGCAGTTCTTC	CASSSAATYNEQFF
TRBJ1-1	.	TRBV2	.	TGTGCCAGCAGTGTGGTAGAGAACACTGAAGCTTTCTTT	CASSVVENTEAFF
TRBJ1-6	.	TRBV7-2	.	TGTGCCAGCAGCTTAGAGGGACGGTATAATTCACCCCTCCACTTT	CASSLEGRYNSPLHF
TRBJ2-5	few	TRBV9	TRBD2	TGTGCCAGCAGCGTAGGGCTAGCGGGAGGGCCTCGGGAGCAGTACTTC	CASSVGLAGGPREQYF
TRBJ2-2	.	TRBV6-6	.	TGTGCCAGCAATACAAAGGGCAGGGGTGGGGAGCTGTTTTTT	CASNTKGRGGELFF
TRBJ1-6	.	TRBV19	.	TGTGCTCCCAGCCTGGTGGTCGGTTCACCCCTCCACTTT	CAPSLVVGSPLHF
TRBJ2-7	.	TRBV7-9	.	TGTGCCAGCAGCGCCAGGGGAACGTTCTACGAGCAGTACTTC	CASSARGTFYEQYF
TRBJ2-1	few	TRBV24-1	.	TGTGCCACCAGTGTTGGCAGGGTCGATGAGCAGTTCTTC	CATSVGRVDEQFF
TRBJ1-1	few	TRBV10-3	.	TGTGCCATCAGCCAACAGGCAGCGAGCGGTGAAGCTTTCTTT	CAISQQAASGEAFF
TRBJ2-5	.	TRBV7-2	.	TGTGCCAGCAGTCTACTAATCGGGGGCCAAGAGACCCAGTACTTC	CASSLLIGGQETQYF
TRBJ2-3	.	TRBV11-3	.	TGTGCCAGCAGCTTGACCGGGGGCACAGATACGCAGTATTTT	CASSLTGGTDTQYF
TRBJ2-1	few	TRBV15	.	TGTGCCACCAGCACGACATCCTACAATGAGCAGTTCTTC	CATSTTSYNEQFF
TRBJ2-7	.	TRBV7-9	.	TGTGCCAGCAGCCCACAGCAGGGAGAGAGATACGAGCAGTACTTC	CASSPQQGERYEQYF
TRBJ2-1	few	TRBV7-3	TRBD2	TGTGCCAGCAGCGCGGAGGGACTAGCAAGCAATGAGCAGTTCTTC	CASSAEGLASNEQFF
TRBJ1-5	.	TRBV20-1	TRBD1	TGCAGTGCTGGGACAGGGGGCAGTCAGCCCCAGCATTTT	CSAGTGGSQPQHF
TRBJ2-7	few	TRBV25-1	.	TGTGCCAGCAGTGAGGATAGTTCCTACGAGCAGTACTTC	CASSEDSSYEQYF
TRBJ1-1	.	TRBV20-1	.	TGCAGTGCTTTGGGATCAAGGGGACCTGAAGCTTTCTTT	CSALGSRGPEAFF
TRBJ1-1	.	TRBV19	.	TGTGCCAGTAGTAACGGGCCCCACGGGAACACTGAAGCTTTCTTT	CASSNGPHGNTEAFF
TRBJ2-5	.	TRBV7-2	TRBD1	TGTACCAGCAGTTCTGACAGGGCATTAGGAGAGACCCAGTACTTC	CTSSSDRALGETQYF
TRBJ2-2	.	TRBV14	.	TGTGCCAGCAGCCAAGCCCCCGGGTCAGCCGGGGAGCTGTTTTTT	CASSQAPGSAGELFF
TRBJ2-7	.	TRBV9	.	TGTGCCAGCAGCGGATCGAGGGACTACGAGCAGTACTTC	CASSGSRDYEQYF
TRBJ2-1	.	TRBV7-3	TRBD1	TGTGCCAGCAGCCTCTCCGGGACAGGGAATGATGAGCAGTTCTTC	CASSLSGTGNDEQFF
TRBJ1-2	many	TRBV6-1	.	TGTGCCAGCAGCCCTCCCCGTGGAGGCTACACCTTC	CASSPPRGGYTF
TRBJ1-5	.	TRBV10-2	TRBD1	TGCGCCAGCAGGAAACAGGGGAGAGGGAATCAGCCCCAGCATTTT	CASRKQGRGNQPQHF
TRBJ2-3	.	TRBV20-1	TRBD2	TGCAGTGCTAGAGTGGCGGGAGGACCGACCGATACGCAGTATTTT	CSARVAGGPTDTQYF
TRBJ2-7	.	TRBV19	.	TGTGCCAGTAGTATGTTGGGAGGGGGGGCCGAGCAGTACTTC	CASSMLGGGAEQYF
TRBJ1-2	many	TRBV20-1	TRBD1	TGCAGTGCTAGAGATGGAACTAGGGGGCGCGACTATGGCTACACCTTC	CSARDGTRGRDYGYTF
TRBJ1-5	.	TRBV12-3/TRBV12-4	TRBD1	TGTGCCAGCAGTTTGGACAGGGGGTCTGCTAGCAATCAGCCCCAGCATTTT	CASSLDRGSASNQPQHF
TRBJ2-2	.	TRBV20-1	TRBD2	TGCAGTGCTAGGCCTAGTGGTAGCGGGGGGGCTCCCAGCACCGGGGAGCTGCTTTTT	CSARPSGSGGAPSTGELLF
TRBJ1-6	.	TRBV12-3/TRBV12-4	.	TGTGCCAGCAGTTTTGAAGGGGTAGGTTCACCCCTCCACTTT	CASSFEGVGSPLHF
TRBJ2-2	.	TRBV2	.	TGTGCCAGCAGTCCCACAGCGACCGGGGAGCTGTTTTTT	CASSPTATGELFF
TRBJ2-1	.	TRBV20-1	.	TGCAGTGCTAGAAGGTTAAATGAGCAGTTCTTC	CSARRLNEQFF
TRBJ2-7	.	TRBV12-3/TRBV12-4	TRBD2	TGTGCCAGCAGTCGCTGGGGCGGGGGTCGCTACGAGCAGTACTTC	CASSRWGGGRYEQYF
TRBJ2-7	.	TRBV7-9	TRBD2	TGTGCCAGCAGCTCCGGGACTAGCGGGGCCTACGAGCAGTACTTC	CASSSGTSGAYEQYF
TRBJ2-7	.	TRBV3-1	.	TGTGCCAGCAGCCCTCAGAGTGGGGCCTACGAGCAGTACTTC	CASSPQSGAYEQYF
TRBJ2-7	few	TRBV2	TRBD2	TGTGCCAGCAGACGACTAGCGGGAGGCGAGCAGTACTTC	CASRRLAGGEQYF
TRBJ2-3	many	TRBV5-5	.	TGTGCCAGCAGCTTTTTTTGGACTAGCACAGATACGCAGTATTTT	CASSFFWTSTDTQYF
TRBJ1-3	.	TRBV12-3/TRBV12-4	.	TGTGCCAGCAGTCCCAGAAACACCATATATTTT	CASSPRNTIYF
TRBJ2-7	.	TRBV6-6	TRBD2	TGTGCCAGCAGATGCCTAGCGGGGCGGTGTCTACGCTACGAGCAGTACTTC	CASRCLAGRCLRYEQYF
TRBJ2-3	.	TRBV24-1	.	TGTGCCACCAGAAAGGGCCTAGGGGATACGCAGTATTTT	CATRKGLGDTQYF
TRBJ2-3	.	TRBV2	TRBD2	TGTGCCAGCAGTTCCCAGACTAGCGGGTCGGGTACGCAGTATTTT	CASSSQTSGSGTQYF
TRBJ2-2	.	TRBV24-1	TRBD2	TGTGCCACCAGTGATACCTGGACTAGCGGGAGAGGTAACGGGGAGCTGTTTTTT	CATSDTWTSGRGNGELFF
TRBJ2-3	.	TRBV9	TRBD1	TGTGCCAGCTCTGGGACAGGTTTTTTGGATACGCAGTATTTT	CASSGTGFLDTQYF
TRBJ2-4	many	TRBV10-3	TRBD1	TGTGCCATCAGTGAGTCGATGGACAGGGCGAGGGGTCAGTACTTC	CAISESMDRARGQYF
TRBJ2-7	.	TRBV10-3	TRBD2	TGTGCCATCAGTGAGGGACTAGCGGTGTTCTCCTACGAGCAGTACTTC	CAISEGLAVFSYEQYF
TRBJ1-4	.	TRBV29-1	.	TGCAGCGTTTTCCGCGGTGAAAAACTGTTTTTT	CSVFRGEKLFF
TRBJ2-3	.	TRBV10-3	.	TGTGCCATCAGTGAAGGGCTAGCCCCAGATACGCAGTATTTT	CAISEGLAPDTQYF
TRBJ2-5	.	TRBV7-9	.	TGTGCCAGCAGCTTAGGGGGGCGCGCGTTAGAGACCCAGTACTTC	CASSLGGRALETQYF
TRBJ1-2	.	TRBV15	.	TGTGCCACCAGCAGAGATTTCCCGTCCCCTGGTGGCTACACCTTC	CATSRDFPSPGGYTF
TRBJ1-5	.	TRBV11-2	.	TGTGCCAGCAGCGACGTGGATCCCAATCAGCCCCAGCATTTT	CASSDVDPNQPQHF